The subject of this entry is one T cell receptor (beta chain). Its antigen is currently unknown. The CDR3 is 13 amino acids. The V end was cut by 4 bases, the J end by 2 bases, with 12 bases between. Germline V CDR1 and CDR2: DFQATT, SNEGSKA (reference sequence). This entry is derived from a study of CD8+CD57+ T cells in acquired aplastic anemia. Study-wide context: Roughly 3 ug was the average amount of DNA from sorted CD4+ and CD8+ cells.

TCR beta VDJ and CDR3 were profiled, and genomic DNA was the template. TCRdb reprocessed the reads with MiXCR, giving one entry per CDR3 protein. The table lists about 190,000 distinct CDR3 sequences, roughly half of them singletons. Findings of the study overall: Between the patient and control groups, CD8+ Simpson's diversity did not differ significantly. Both patients and controls carried the same twenty-nine CD8+ CDR3 sequences.

The chain carries TRBV20-1 and TRBJ2-7; D may be TRBD1 (6 bases). This TCR derives from a human donor in good health, serving as a control. Sequencing was carried out using sorted CD4+, CD8+, or CD8+CD57+ T cells (not recorded which) from PBMCs. Here the CDR3 reads CSATEGGTYEQYF. The CDR3 coding sequence is TGCAGTGCTACCGAAGGGGGAACCTACGAGCAGTACTTC.